This T cell receptor beta chain is drawn from a study of identical twins. The germline V gene encodes CDR1 GTSNPN and CDR2 SVGIG (reference sequence). V was cut by 3 bases and J by 7 bases, with 10 bases left in between. This CDR3 has 12 residues. TCRdb fed the 5' RACE reads into MiXCR, producing one record per CDR3 protein. The data show roughly 710,000 distinct CDR3 sequences, around 6% seen once. The sequenced sample consisted of naive T cells sorted from blood. The chain has TRBV30 and TRBJ2-1, with D perhaps matching TRBD2 (6 bases). The receptor comes from a man aged 18 to 29 in good health. The CDR3 loop reads CAWRGGGNEQFF. The CDR3 DNA is TGTGCCTGGAGGGGAGGTGGGAATGAGCAGTTCTTC. The entire variable domain, with the rest obtained from reference TRBV30 and TRBJ2-1, is as follows: SQTIHQWPATLVQPVGSPLSLECTVEGTSNPNLYWYRQAAGRGLQLLFYSVGIGQISSEVPQNLSASRPQDRQFILSSKKLLLSDSGFYLCAWRGGGNEQFFGPGTRLTVL.